This record looks at one T cell receptor (beta chain) sequence and its context. Original processing notes: Estimation of nucleated cell counts relied on the amplification of reference gene primers. This table comes from immunoSEQ multiplex PCR, and its TCRdb copy is limited to in-frame clones, with some not included. The V and J calls and the clone size are those of that table, but D and trimming were determined from the DNA. The repertoire has about 480,000 clones, 85% to 90% of them found once; the top ten carry approximately 0.9%. The Seattle site enrolled patients during active infection and followed them longitudinally. The sample comes from a study of blood T cell repertoires in COVID-19. Study context: Samples of COVID-19 (acute and convalescent) were obtained from the United States, Italy and Spain. PBMCs, B-cell-depleted T cells, or T cells provided the cDNA or gDNA that made up the material.

Trimming took 0 bases from V and 0 from J; bases not matched to a gene: 14. Germline CDR1 and CDR2: KGHSH and LQKENI. The CDR3 length is 20 residues. Sequencing used peripheral blood. The receptor comes from a man in his late teens or twenties with COVID-19, enrolled during active disease. V and J are TRBV18 and TRBJ1-3, with 7 bases identical to TRBD1. CDR3 DNA sequence: TGTGCCAGCTCACCACCGACGTACGACAGGGCTAACCTCTCTGGAAACACCATATATTTT. Protein: CASSPPTYDRANLSGNTIYF.